The present T cell receptor (beta chain) was sequenced within a study of shared clonotypes between healthy human individuals. General observations from the study: Relative to their counterparts shared across all four donors, non-shared clonotypes exhibited diminished generation probabilities.

Method: immunoSEQ multiplex PCR; TCRdb's copy keeps in-frame clones and lacks some. The sample yields about 2.4 million clones, approximately 93% seen once. Germline loops: CDR1 SNHLY, CDR2 FYNNEI. This CDR3 comprises 13 residues. V was shortened by 8 bases and J by 2 bases, with 13 bases between the two germline ends. In the case of this clone: Its antigen is not known.

The receptor's source is a man between 18 and 29 years old in good health. Some clones in this sample may be carry-over from other donors' samples. This chain uses TRBV2 with TRBJ2-7, with a tentative D call TRBD1 (6 bases). The material sequenced was naive CD4+ T cells from PBMCs. Sample subset: CD45RA+ positively selected. The CDR3 region has the DNA TGTGCCAGCGGTCGACAGGAGACCTACGAGCAGTACTTC. Encoded protein: CASGRQETYEQYF.